Here is one T cell receptor (beta chain) with its context. No antigen is known for it. Pooled in the analysis were second doses at about 4 or about 12 weeks. The source of the sample is a study of T cell responses to AZD1222 COVID-19 vaccine. The study, taken as a whole, reports: Spike-wide vaccine-associated CD4 TCRs dominated at 160-218 and 743-854. At baseline, just 5 or 6 AZD1222 recipients tested seropositive. The donor cohort was predominantly white British with a female majority, and clonal diversity may have been underestimated.

This table comes from immunoSEQ multiplex PCR, and its TCRdb copy is limited to in-frame clones, with some not included. The table has under 35,000 clones, around 86% seen once. From germline, CDR1 is SGHKS and CDR2 YYEKEE (reference sequence). This CDR3 region has 11 residues. Trimming left V 0 bases short and J 2 bases short, with 0 bases between. This chain uses TRBV5-5 with TRBJ2-7; D is uncertain. Sequenced here: peripheral blood, sampled 28 days after the second AZD1222 dose. The sequence was obtained from an adult who received the AZD1222 COVID-19 vaccine. In DNA, the CDR3 is TGTGCCAGCAGCTTGGCCTACGAGCAGTACTTC. Protein sequence: CASSLAYEQYF.